The sequence of this TCR beta chain was determined in a study of cytomegalovirus exposure and HLA in healthy donors. Background on the study: Researchers found that approximately 77% of 350 to 500 genotyped donors fell within the Caucasian-associated ancestry cluster.

There were likely unrecorded immune exposures, though donors were nominally healthy when sampled. The PCR was carried out with 60 Vbeta primers and 13 Jbeta primers. The protocol was immunoSEQ multiplex PCR, while the TCRdb copy is restricted to in-frame clones and leaves out a portion. The sample yields roughly 120,000 clones, more than 65% seen once. The V gene lost 4 bases and the J gene lost 4 bases, with 17 bases spanning the gap. The CDR3 runs 15 residues. Germline V gene data show CDR1 as SGDLS and CDR2 as YYNGEE. Study-level results: Most of the CMV-associated TCR beta chains (in a later analysis) appeared to be HLA-restricted. The study designated 150 or so TCR beta chains cytomegalovirus-associated.

With regard to this clone: Antigen unknown.

Sequencing was done on a sample of PBMCs. This chain joins TRBV9 and TRBJ1-1; no reliable D call. This receptor was identified in a human donor in good health. The CDR3 here is CASSSKPGSGTEAFF. The CDR3 DNA follows: TGTGCCAGCAGCTCTAAGCCGGGGTCGGGCACTGAAGCTTTCTTT.